This T cell receptor (beta chain) is from a study of T-cell reconstitution after alpha-beta-depleted transplantation in children. Library preparation (for TCRbeta) was performed with unique molecular identifiers. TCRdb reprocessed the PCR reads via MiXCR and lists one record per CDR3 protein. The sample has around 93,000 distinct CDR3 sequences, 7% to 9% seen once. With V trimmed by 4 bases and J by 6 bases, 11 bases remained unmatched. Germline lookup yields CDR1 ENHRY and CDR2 SYGVKD. The CDR3 spans 15 residues. In its sample, this clonotype was seen many times. This material consisted of PBMCs from the stem cell graft donor, taken from the stem cell graft. The chain carries TRBV10-3 and TRBJ1-1; 7 nucleotides agree with TRBD1. This TCR derives from a human donor who donated a stem cell graft to a child with congenital amegakaryocytic thrombocytopenia. The CDR3 DNA is TGTGCCATCAGTGGTAAAACAGGGGAACCATCTGAAGCTTTCTTT. Amino acids: CAISGKTGEPSEAFF.